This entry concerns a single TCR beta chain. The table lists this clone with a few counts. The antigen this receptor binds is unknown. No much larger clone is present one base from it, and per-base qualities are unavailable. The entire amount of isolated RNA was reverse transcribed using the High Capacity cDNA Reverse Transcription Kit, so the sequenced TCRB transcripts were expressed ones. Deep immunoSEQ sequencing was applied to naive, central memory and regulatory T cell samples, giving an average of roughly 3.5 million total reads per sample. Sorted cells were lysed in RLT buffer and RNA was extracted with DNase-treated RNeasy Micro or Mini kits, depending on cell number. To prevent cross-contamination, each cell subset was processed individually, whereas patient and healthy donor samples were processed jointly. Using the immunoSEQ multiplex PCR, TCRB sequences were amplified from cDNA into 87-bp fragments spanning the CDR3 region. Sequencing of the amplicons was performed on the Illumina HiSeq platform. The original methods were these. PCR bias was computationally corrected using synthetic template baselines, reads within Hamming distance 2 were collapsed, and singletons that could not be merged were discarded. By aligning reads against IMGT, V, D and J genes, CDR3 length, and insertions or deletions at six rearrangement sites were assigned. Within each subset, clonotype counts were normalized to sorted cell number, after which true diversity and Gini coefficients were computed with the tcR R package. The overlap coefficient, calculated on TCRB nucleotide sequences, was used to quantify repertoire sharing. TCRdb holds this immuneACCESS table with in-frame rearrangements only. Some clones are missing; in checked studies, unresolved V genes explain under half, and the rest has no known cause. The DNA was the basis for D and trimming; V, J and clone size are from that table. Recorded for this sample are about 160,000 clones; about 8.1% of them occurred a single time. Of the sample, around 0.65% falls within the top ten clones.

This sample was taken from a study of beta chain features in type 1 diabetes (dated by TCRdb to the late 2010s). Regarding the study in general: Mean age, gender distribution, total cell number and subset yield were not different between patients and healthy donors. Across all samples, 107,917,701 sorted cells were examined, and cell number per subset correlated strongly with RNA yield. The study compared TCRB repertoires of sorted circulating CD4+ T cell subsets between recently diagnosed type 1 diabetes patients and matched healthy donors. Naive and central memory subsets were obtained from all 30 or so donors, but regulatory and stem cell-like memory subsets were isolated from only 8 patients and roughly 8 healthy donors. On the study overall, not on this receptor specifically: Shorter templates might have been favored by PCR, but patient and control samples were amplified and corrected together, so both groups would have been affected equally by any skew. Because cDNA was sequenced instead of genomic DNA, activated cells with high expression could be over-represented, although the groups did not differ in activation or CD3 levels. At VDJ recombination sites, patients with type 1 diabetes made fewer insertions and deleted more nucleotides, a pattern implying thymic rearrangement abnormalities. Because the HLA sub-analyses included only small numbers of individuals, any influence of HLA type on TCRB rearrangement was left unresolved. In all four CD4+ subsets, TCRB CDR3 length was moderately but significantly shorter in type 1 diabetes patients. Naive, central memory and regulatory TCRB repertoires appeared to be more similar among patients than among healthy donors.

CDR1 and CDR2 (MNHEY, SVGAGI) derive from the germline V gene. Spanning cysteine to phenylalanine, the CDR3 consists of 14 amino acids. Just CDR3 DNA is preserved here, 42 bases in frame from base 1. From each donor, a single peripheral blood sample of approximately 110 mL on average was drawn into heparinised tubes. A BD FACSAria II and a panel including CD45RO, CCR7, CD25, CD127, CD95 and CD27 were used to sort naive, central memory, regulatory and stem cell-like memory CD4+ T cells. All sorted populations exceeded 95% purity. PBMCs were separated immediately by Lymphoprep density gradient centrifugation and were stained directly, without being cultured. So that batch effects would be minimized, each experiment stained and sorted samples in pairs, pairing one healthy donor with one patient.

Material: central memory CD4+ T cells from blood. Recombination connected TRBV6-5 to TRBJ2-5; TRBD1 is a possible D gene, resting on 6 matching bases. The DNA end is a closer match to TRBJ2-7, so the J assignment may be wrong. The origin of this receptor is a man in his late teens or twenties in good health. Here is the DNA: TGTGCCAGCAGCCCCTATGGGACAATATACGAGCAGTACTTC. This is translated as CASSPYGTIYEQYF.